The next 9 T cell receptor beta chains were all read from a single sample in a study of shared clonotypes between healthy human individuals (TCRdb year 2020). The library was produced with the immunoSEQ multiplex PCR assay. Held by TCRdb, this immuneACCESS table contains in-frame sequences only and omits some clones. Under half of the omission traces to an unresolved V gene where checked; the cause of the rest is unknown. The sample table contains around 2.3 million clones; only one count was recorded for almost 96% of them. More than 0.1% of the sample is taken by the ten largest. The material sequenced was naive CD4+ T cells sorted from blood. What the cell subset or site label conveys for this sample: CD45RA+ positively selected. The receptors shown here come from a man aged 18-30 years in good health.

Concerning this clone: Distinct nucleotide sequences in the sample also encode this CDR3. The chain employs TRBV7-2 and TRBJ2-7, with 7 bases aligning to TRBD1. The CDR3 totals 15 residues. CDR1 SGHTA and CDR2 FQGNSA come from the germline V gene. V shed 1 base and J 1 base; nucleotides not matched to a gene: 4. CDR3 nucleotides: TGTGCCAGCAGCTTAGTAGGGGGCGATTCCTACGAGCAGTACTTC. The encoded protein is CASSLVGGDSYEQYF.

About this clone itself: The sample has other DNA sequences that encode this CDR3 too. This chain connects TRBV6-5 to TRBJ2-2; D not resolved. CDR3 length: 12 amino acids. Germline CDR1 reads MNHEY; CDR2 reads SVGAGI. Between the trimmed V and J ends, which lost 4 bases and 5 bases, there was a span of 5 bases. CDR3 sequence: CASSLGTGELFF. The CDR3 region has the DNA TGTGCCAGCAGTTTAGGGACCGGGGAGCTGTTTTTT.

This rearrangement joins TRBV7-6 to TRBJ2-7; D is possibly TRBD2 (5 bases). The CDR3 spans 14 residues. Per germline, CDR1 SGHVS and CDR2 FNYEAQ. The V gene lost 5 bases and the J gene lost 0 bases, with 11 bases spanning the gap. The CDR3 sequence is CASSRAGSSYEQYF. CDR3 nucleotide sequence: TGTGCCAGCAGCAGGGCGGGTAGCTCCTACGAGCAGTACTTC.

This clone was counted only a few times. Other DNA sequences from this sample encode an identical CDR3 as well. The chain is built from TRBV11-3 and TRBJ2-3, with D unclear. The CDR3 runs to 12 residues. V lost 1 base, J lost 4 bases, and 3 bases lay in between. The germline V gene encodes CDR1 SGHNT and CDR2 YENEEA. The chain's CDR3 is CASSLGADTQYF. The DNA for the CDR3 is TGTGCCAGCAGCTTAGGGGCAGATACGCAGTATTTT.

This chain joins TRBV7-3 and TRBJ2-3; D gene uncertain. CDR1 is SGHTA and CDR2 is FQGTGA in the germline V gene. This CDR3 region has 13 residues. V was shortened by 1 base and J by 4 bases, with 6 bases between the two germline ends. Here the CDR3 reads CASSLREADTQYF. The DNA of the CDR3 is TGTGCCAGCAGCTTAAGGGAAGCAGATACGCAGTATTTT.

The rearrangement joins TRBV30 to TRBJ1-6, with D possibly being TRBD1 (5 bases). The germline gives CDR1 GTSNPN, CDR2 SVGIG (reference sequence). Trimming cost V 3 bases and J 3 bases, with 18 bases left between them. CDR3 length equals 17 residues. Written as DNA, the CDR3 is TGTGCCTGGAGGGTCCAGATATTGAGGGGCTATAATTCACCCCTCCACTTT. It is translated as CAWRVQILRGYNSPLHF.

The chain links TRBV15 to TRBJ2-3; D could derive from TRBD1 or TRBD2 (6 bases each). Germline values: CDR1 LNHNV, CDR2 YYDKDF (reference sequence). Deletions cut 0 bases from V and 2 bases from J, with 9 bases between. The CDR3 is 15 residues long. The CDR3 reads CATSRDPGATDTQYF. CDR3 nucleotide sequence: TGTGCCACCAGCAGAGATCCGGGGGCCACAGATACGCAGTATTTT.

As to this clone: This CDR3 is also generated by other DNA sequences in the sample. This chain connects TRBV30 to TRBJ1-2, with D perhaps matching TRBD1 (6 bases). The V end lost 4 bases, the J end lost 8 bases, and 14 bases lay between the germline ends. Germline V gene data show CDR1 as GTSNPN and CDR2 as SVGIG (reference sequence). This CDR3 spans 12 amino acids. The CDR3 region is CAWMLQGGGYTF. DNA for the CDR3: TGTGCCTGGATGCTACAGGGCGGCGGCTACACCTTC.

The chain links TRBV6-5 to TRBJ1-4; possibly TRBD1 for D (5 bases). V dropped 6 bases and J dropped 7 bases, with 18 bases sitting between them. The CDR3 is made up of 15 amino acids. CDR1 MNHEY and CDR2 SVGAGI come from the germline V gene. CDR3 residues: CASRGGSAGSEKLFF. For the CDR3, the DNA is TGTGCCAGCAGGGGGGGGTCGGCGGGGAGTGAAAAACTGTTTTTT.